This T cell receptor beta chain was retrieved from a study of cytomegalovirus exposure and HLA in healthy donors. Background on the study: About 80 million unique TCRs from HLA-typed donors were held in an early data release.

In this sample, this clone turned up a few times. What it recognizes is unknown. These donors, healthy bone marrow donors, were studied. Overall study results and limits: Other equally common chains were less clonally expanded than HLA-associated TCR beta chains, a later analysis showed. Among the sequence variants, a highly shared cluster was likely an artifact of sequencing.

The PCR made use of 60 Vbeta and 13 Jbeta primers. Assay: immunoSEQ multiplex PCR; the TCRdb copy retains only in-frame clones and omits some. The table has about 200,000 clones, more than 60% seen once. The CDR3 covers 16 residues. The V segment lost 5 bases and the J segment 6 bases; nucleotides outside the gene matches: 9. Germline values: CDR1 PRHDT, CDR2 FYEKMQ (reference sequence). V gene TRBV13 combines with J gene TRBJ2-1, with TRBD2 matching 11 bases. This sequence was found in a man between 45 and 60 years old in good health and CMV-seronegative. Sequencing used PBMCs. The CDR3 bases are TGTGCCAGCAGCCTACCCTTAGCGGGAGGGGGCAATGAGCAGTTCTTC. Its protein product is CASSLPLAGGGNEQFF.